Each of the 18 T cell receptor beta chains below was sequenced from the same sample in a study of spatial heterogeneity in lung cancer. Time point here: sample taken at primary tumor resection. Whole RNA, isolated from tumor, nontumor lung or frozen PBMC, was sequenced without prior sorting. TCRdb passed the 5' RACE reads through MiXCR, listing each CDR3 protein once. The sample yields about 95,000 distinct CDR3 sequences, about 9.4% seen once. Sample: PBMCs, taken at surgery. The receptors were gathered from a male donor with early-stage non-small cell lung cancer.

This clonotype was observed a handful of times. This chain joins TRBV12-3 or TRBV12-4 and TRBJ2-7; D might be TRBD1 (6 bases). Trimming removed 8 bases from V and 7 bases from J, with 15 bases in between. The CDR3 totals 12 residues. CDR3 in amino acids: CASGPGAREQYF. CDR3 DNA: TGTGCCAGCGGCCCAGGGGCGCGAGAGCAGTACTTC.

The CDR3 DNA reads as TGTGCCAGTGCACAGGGGTATCAAGAGACCCAGTACTTC. Translating it yields CASAQGYQETQYF. The genes are TRBV11-2 and TRBJ2-5; 7 nucleotides agree with TRBD1. Germline V gene data show CDR1 as SGHAT and CDR2 as FQNNGV. Losses at the gene ends were 9 bases for V and 2 bases for J; bases not matched to a gene: 6. The CDR3 length is 13 residues.

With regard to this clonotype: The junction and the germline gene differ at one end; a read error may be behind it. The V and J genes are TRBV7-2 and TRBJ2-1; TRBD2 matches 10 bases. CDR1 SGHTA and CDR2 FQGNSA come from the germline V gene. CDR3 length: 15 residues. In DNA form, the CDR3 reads TGTGCCAGCAGTTTAGCGGGGGGCTCTTTTGGAGAGCAGTTCTTC. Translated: CASSLAGGSFGEQFF.

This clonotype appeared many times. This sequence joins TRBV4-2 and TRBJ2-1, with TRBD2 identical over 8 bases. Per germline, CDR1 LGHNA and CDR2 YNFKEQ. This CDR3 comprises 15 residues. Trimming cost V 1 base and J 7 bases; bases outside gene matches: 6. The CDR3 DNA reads TGTGCCAGCAGCCAAGTAAGCGGGAGTCGGAATGAGCAGTTCTTC. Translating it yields CASSQVSGSRNEQFF.

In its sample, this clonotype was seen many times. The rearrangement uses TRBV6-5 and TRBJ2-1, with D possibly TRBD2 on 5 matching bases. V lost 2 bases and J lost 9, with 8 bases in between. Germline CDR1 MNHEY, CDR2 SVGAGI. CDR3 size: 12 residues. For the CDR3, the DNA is TGTGCCAGCAGTTACACCGGAGGTGAGCAGTTCTTC. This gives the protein CASSYTGGEQFF.

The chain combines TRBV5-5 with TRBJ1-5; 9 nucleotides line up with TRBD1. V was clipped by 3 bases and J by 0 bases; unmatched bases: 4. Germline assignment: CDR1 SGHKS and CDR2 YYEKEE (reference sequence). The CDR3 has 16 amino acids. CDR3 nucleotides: TGTGCCAGCAGCTCCGGGACAGGGCCTAGCAATCAGCCCCAGCATTTT. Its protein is CASSSGTGPSNQPQHF.

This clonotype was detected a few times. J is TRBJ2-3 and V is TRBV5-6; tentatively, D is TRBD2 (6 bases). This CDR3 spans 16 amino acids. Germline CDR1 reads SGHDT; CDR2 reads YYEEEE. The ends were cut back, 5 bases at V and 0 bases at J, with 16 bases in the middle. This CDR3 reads CASRYEKGRSTDTQYF. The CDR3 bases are TGTGCCAGCAGGTATGAGAAGGGGAGGAGCACAGATACGCAGTATTTT.

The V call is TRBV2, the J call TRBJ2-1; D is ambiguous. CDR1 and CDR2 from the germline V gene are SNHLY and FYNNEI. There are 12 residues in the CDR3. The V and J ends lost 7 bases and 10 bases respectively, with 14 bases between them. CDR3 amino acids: CASNLEVGEQFF. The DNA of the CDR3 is TGTGCCAGCAATTTAGAAGTGGGAGAGCAGTTCTTC.

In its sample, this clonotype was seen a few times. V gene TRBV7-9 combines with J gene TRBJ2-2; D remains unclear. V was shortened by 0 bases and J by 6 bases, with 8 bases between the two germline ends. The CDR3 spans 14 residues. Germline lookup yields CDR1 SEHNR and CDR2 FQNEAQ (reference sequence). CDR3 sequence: CASSLAQNAGELFF. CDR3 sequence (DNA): TGTGCCAGCAGCTTAGCCCAAAACGCCGGGGAGCTGTTTTTT. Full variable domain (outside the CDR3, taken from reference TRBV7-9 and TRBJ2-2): DTGVSQNPRHKITKRGQNVTFRCDPISEHNRLYWYRQTLGQGPEFLTYFQNEAQLEKSRLLSDRFSAERPKGSFSTLEIQRTEQGDSAMYLCASSLAQNAGELFFGEGSRLTVL.

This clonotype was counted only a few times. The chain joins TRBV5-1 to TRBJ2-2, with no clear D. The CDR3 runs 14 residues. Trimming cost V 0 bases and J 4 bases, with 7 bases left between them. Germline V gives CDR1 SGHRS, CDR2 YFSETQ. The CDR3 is CASSLEGSTGELFF. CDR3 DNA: TGCGCCAGCAGCTTGGAGGGTTCCACCGGGGAGCTGTTTTTT.

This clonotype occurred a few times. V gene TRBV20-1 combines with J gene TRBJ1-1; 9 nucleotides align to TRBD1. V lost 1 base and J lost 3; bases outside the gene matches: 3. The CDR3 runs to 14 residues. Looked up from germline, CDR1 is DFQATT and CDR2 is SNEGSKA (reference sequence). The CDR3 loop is CSARGGQGYTEAFF. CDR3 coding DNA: TGCAGTGCTAGAGGCGGACAGGGGTACACTGAAGCTTTCTTT.

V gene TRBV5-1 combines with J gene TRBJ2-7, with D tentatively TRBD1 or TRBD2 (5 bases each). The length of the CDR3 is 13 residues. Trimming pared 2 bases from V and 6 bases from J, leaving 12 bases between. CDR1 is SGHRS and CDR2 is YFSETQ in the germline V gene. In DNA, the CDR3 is TGCGCCAGCAGCTTCCCCGGGACGCCCGAGCAGTACTTC. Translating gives CASSFPGTPEQYF.

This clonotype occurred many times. The CDR3 here is CATSDSLPHSTDTQYF. CDR3 nucleotide sequence: TGTGCCACCAGTGATTCCCTCCCCCATTCCACAGATACGCAGTATTTT. The chain uses TRBV24-1 and TRBJ2-3; D is uncertain. The V and J ends lost 2 bases and 2 bases respectively, with 13 bases between them. Germline CDR1 KGHDR, CDR2 SFDVKD. This CDR3 is built from 16 residues.

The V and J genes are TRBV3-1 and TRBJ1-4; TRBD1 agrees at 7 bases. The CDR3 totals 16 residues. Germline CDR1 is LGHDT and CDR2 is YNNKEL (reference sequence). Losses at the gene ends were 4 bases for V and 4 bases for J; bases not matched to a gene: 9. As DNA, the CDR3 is TGTGCCAGCAGCCCCCGGGACAGTGGTTTTAATGAAAAACTGTTTTTT. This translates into CASSPRDSGFNEKLFF.

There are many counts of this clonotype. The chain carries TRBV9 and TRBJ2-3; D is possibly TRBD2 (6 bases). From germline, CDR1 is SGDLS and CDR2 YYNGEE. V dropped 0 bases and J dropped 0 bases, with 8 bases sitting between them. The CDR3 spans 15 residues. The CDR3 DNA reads TGTGCCAGCAGCGTAGACAGCGGGAGCACAGATACGCAGTATTTT. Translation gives CASSVDSGSTDTQYF.

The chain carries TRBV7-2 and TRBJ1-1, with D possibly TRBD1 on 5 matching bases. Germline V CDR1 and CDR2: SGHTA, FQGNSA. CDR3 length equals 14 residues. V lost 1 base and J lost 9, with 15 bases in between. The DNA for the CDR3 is TGTGCCAGCAGCTTAGTCAGGGACGGGGGTAAAGCTTTCTTT. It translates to CASSLVRDGGKAFF.

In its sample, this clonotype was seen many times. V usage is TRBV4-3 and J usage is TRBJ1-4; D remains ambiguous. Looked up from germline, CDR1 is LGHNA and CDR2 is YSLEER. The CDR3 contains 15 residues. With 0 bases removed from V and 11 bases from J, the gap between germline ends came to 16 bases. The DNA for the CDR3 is TGCGCCAGCAGCCAAGAAACGGGTTTAATGAGGAAACTGTTTTTT. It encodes CASSQETGLMRKLFF.

The CDR3 reads CSAAGASGGRTDTQYF. The CDR3 DNA is TGCAGTGCCGCCGGGGCTAGCGGGGGGAGGACAGATACGCAGTATTTT. This chain joins TRBV20-1 and TRBJ2-3; 11 nucleotides align to TRBD2. Germline assignment: CDR1 DFQATT and CDR2 SNEGSKA (reference sequence). The CDR3 spans 16 residues. V was clipped by 6 bases and J by 3 bases; unmatched bases: 11.